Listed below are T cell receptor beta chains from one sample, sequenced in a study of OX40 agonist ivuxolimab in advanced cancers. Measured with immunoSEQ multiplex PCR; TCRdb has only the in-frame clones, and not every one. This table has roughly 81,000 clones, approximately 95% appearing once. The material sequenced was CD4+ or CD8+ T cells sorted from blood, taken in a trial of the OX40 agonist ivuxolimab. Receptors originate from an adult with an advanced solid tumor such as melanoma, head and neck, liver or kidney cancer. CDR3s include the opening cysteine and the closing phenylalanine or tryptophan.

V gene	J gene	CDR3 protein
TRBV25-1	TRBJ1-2	CASSGTGTLSYGYTF
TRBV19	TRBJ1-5	CASSQVNTLPYSNQPQHF
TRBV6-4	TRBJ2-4	CASPLGPLNIQYF
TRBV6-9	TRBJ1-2	CASRAQGETGYTF
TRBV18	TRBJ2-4	CASRAGADIQYF
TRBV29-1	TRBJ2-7	CSAQGPTFYEQYF
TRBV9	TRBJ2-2	CASSLSGSSTGELFF
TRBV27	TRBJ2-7	CASSYNGYEQYF
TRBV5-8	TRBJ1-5	CASSALTGEGNQPQHF
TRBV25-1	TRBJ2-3	CASSEFRTTDTQYF
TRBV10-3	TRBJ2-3	CAISDSLAGGPRSTDTQYF
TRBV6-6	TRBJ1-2	CASSSYNNYGYTF
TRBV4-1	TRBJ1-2	CASSQDQAGVLGGYTF
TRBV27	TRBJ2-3	CASSRDIFRTDTQYF
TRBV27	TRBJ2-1	CASSLGLQGNEQFF
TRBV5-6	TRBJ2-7	CASSWGTSGLEQYF
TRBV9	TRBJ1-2	CASSVARGSYGYTF
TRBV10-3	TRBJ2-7	CAISDPGTSSDYEQYF
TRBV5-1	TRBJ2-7	CASSLRGDGKGYEQYF
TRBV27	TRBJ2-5	CASSPNWPSAGQETQYF
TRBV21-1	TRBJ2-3	CASRALAGKVTDTQYF
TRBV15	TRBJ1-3	CATSAGGAGNTIYF
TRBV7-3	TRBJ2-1	CASRPFSGRANNEQFF
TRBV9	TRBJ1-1	CASSVARNTEAFF
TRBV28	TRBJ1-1	CASSLQGATNTEAFF
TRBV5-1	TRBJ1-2	CASSKYRGQYYGYTF
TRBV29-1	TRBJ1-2	CSVEASRGYTF